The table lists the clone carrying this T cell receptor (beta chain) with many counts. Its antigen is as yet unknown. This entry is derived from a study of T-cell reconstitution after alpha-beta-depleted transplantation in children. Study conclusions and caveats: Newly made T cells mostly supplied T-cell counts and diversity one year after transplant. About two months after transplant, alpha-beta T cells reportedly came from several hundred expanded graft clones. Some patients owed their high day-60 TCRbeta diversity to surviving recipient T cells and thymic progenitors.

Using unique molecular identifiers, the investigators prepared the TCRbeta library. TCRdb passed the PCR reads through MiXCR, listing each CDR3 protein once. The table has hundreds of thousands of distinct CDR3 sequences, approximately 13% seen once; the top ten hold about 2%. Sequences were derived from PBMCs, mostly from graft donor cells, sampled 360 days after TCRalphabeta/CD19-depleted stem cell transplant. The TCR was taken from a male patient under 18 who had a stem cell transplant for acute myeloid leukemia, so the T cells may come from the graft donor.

In DNA form, the CDR3 reads TGTGCCAGCAGTTTATCCTCAGCGAACACTGAAGCTTTCTTT. Translated, it gives CASSLSSANTEAFF. This chain connects TRBV28 to TRBJ1-1, with no clear D. The CDR3 runs 14 residues. Trimming cost V 1 base and J 1 base, with 7 bases left between them. The germline CDR1 and CDR2 sequences are MDHEN and SYDVKM.